Here is one TCR beta chain with its context. Its target is not known. The V segment lost 3 bases and the J segment 4 bases; nucleotides outside the gene matches: 7. This CDR3 has 15 residues. Germline CDR1 is SEHNR and CDR2 is FQNEAQ (reference sequence). All the donors were Caucasian adults who lived in Nashville, Tennessee. Naive CD45RA+ and memory CD45RA-negative subsets were split from CD4+ cells. These data are taken from a study of shared clonotypes between healthy human individuals. Study observations and caveats: Relative to clonotypes present in all four donors, those not shared had lower generation probabilities.

Replicate PCRs from sorted subsets contained around 200 ng DNA, which is some 30,000 T cell genomes. The data were produced by immunoSEQ multiplex PCR, yet TCRdb's version contains in-frame clones alone and is incomplete. The data contain millions of clones, over 85% of them singletons. Sequenced material: naive CD4+ T cells sorted from blood. The subset is: CD45RA+ positively selected. V is TRBV7-9 and J is TRBJ2-7, with 9 bases lining up with TRBD1. The TCR originated in a man aged 18 to 29 in good health. The CDR3 loop reads CASSLETGGFYEQYF. DNA of the CDR3: TGTGCCAGCAGCTTGGAGACAGGGGGTTTTTACGAGCAGTACTTC.